This TCR beta chain was observed in a study of T cells in Graves' hyperthyroidism and ophthalmopathy. Broader study findings: Separation of ophthalmopathy from stable hyperthyroidism was achieved by a 13 V-J model. With a median lead of roughly 6.2 months before onset, the model predicted ophthalmopathy.

The CDR3 totals 14 residues. V was clipped by 2 bases and J by 9 bases, with 11 bases between them. CDR1 and CDR2 from the germline V gene are SGHVS and FNYEAQ. Amplification of TCR beta CDR3 regions used RNA as the template. A set of HTBI primers served as the primers for a first-round RT-PCR of the TCR CDR3. MiXCR, run by TCRdb on the multiplex PCR reads, gives a single entry per CDR3 protein. Of roughly 570,000 distinct CDR3 sequences in the sample, about 43% were seen once. A remark on this clonotype: Its matching antigen is unknown.

The material sequenced was peripheral blood or thyroid tissue (not recorded which). This receptor was obtained from an adult woman with Graves' disease, either hyperthyroidism or ophthalmopathy (not recorded which). V and J are TRBV7-6 and TRBJ1-6; a possible D gene is TRBD1 (5 bases). CDR3 nucleotides: TGTGCCAGCAGCTTAAATGGGGCGGCTTCACCCCTCCACTTT. Protein product: CASSLNGAASPLHF.